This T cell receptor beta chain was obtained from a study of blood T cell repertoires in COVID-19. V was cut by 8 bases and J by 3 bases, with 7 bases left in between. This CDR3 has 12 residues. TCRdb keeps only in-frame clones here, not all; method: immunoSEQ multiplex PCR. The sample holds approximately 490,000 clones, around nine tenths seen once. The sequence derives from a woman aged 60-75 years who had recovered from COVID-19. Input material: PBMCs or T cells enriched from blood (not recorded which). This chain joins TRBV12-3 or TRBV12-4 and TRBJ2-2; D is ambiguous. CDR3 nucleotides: TGTGCCAGCGACACACACACCGGGGAGCTGTTTTTT. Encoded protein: CASDTHTGELFF.